A single sample gave rise to the 2 T cell receptor beta chains below, sequenced in a study of blood T cell repertoires in COVID-19. Generated by immunoSEQ multiplex PCR, the TCRdb table keeps only in-frame clones and is missing some. The sample holds over 300,000 clones, around 92% seen once. Sequencing input: peripheral blood. The receptors come from a man younger than 35 who had recovered from COVID-19.

The CDR3, as DNA: TGTGCATCCGGGACAGGACTTAATCAGCCCCAGCATTTT. It yields the protein CASGTGLNQPQHF. The chain combines TRBV19 with TRBJ1-5; TRBD1 aligns across 8 bases. Germline CDR1 is LNHDA and CDR2 is SQIVND (reference sequence). The length of the CDR3 is 13 residues.

The chain links TRBV30 to TRBJ1-2; D is undetermined. Germline CDR1 reads GTSNPN; CDR2 reads SVGIG (reference sequence). The CDR3 has 12 amino acids. Deletions cut 5 bases from V and 7 bases from J, with 14 bases between. This chain's CDR3 is CAWSEAAIGYTF. In DNA, the CDR3 is TGTGCCTGGTCGGAGGCGGCGATTGGCTACACCTTC.